The following is a T cell receptor (beta chain) sequence with its context. Its antigen is unknown. Trimming at V came to 6 bases and at J to 0 bases, leaving 2 bases not matched to a gene. Per germline, CDR1 DFQATT and CDR2 SNEGSKA (reference sequence). CDR3 length: 13 amino acids. Treatment: approximately nine-day PBMC culture with coronavirus spike peptide pools or control peptides (ViraFEST assay). The ViraFEST method relied on peptide pools to expand antigen-specific T cells, followed by TCR sequencing. March to December 2020 was the span of positive PCR dates, which predated US Alpha, Beta and Delta variants. Each well received a few million PBMCs, cultured with 8 to 10 IU/ml IL-2 and 8 to 10 ug/ml peptide pools. The source of the sample is a study of vaccination and CD4 T cells after COVID-19. Whole-study context: Post-vaccine sampling followed dose two by a median roughly 70 days (range 14 to 241).

Oncomine TCR Beta short-read sequencing was applied to DNA from cultured CD4+ T cells. TCRdb re-derived calls from the PCR reads in MiXCR, one entry per CDR3 protein. In the table there are approximately 15,000 distinct CDR3 sequences, over 60% of which are singletons. The rearrangement uses TRBV20-1 and TRBJ2-3; 8 bases are shared with TRBD1. This TCR was recovered from a human donor who had recovered from COVID-19. The sample was CD4+ T cells from blood, cultured in vitro. DNA of the CDR3: TGCAGTGCCAGGACAGGGAGCACAGATACGCAGTATTTT. It codes for CSARTGSTDTQYF.